The 7 T cell receptor beta chains below all came from one sample that was sequenced in a study of T cells in Graves' hyperthyroidism and ophthalmopathy (dated by TCRdb to between 2017 and 2020). The library came from multiplex PCR. The sequencer was an Illumina HiSeq 2000. The TCR beta CDR3 regions were amplified from the RNA transcripts. The first round of RT-PCR for the TCR CDR3 was performed with the HTBI primer set and the Qiagen OneStep RT-PCR kit. Through fastp at Q25 and MiXCR, TCRdb rebuilt clones from the public reads, retaining in-frame beta chains. CDR3 protein sequences are deduplicated, and each keeps its most common genes and DNA. The sample contains about 530,000 distinct CDR3 sequences, roughly a sixth of them found a single time. The leading ten clones occupy approximately 15% of the sample. The sample comprised blood. The receptors derive from a woman between 18 and 29 years old with Graves' ophthalmopathy.

A remark on this clonotype: One end of the junction does not line up with germline, which may come from a read error. The chain combines TRBV7-6 with TRBJ2-1, with a possible D match to TRBD2 (6 bases). CDR3 length: 17 residues. CDR1 is SGHVS and CDR2 is FNYEAQ in the germline V gene. The CDR3 region has the DNA TGTGCCGGCAGCTTATCGGGTTGGGACCTAGCGTCCAATGAGCAGTTCTTC. Protein sequence: CAGSLSGWDLASNEQFF.

This chain uses TRBV27 with TRBJ2-7; D tentatively reads TRBD1 or TRBD2 (5 bases each). Germline V gene data show CDR1 as MNHEY and CDR2 as SMNVEV (reference sequence). The CDR3 sequence is 17 residues long. The V end lost 0 bases, the J end lost 6 bases, and 21 bases lay between the germline ends. The CDR3 here is CASSLSPRLNVGLEQYF. The CDR3 region has the DNA TGTGCCAGCAGTTTATCCCCCCGACTAAATGTGGGGCTCGAGCAGTACTTC.

This clonotype was counted ten times or more. This chain uses TRBV28 with TRBJ2-1; TRBD2 might be the D (6 bases). The CDR3 runs 15 residues. CDR1 and CDR2 (germline): MDHEN, SYDVKM. Trimming stripped 7 bases from V and 7 bases from J, with 20 bases between. CDR3 sequence: CASNPRDLGVNEQFF. The CDR3 DNA reads TGTGCCAGCAACCCCCGGGACTTGGGGGTAAATGAGCAGTTCTTC.

This clonotype was detected many times. This chain uses TRBV7-2 with TRBJ2-1, with a weak D call TRBD2 (7 bases). CDR3 length: 15 amino acids. The V gene lost 2 bases and the J gene lost 6 bases, with 14 bases spanning the gap. Germline CDR1 reads SGHTA; CDR2 reads FQGNSA. The DNA for the CDR3 is TGTGCCAGCAGCTTAAGGGGGGGGGAAACCAATGAGCAGTTCTTC. This sequence encodes CASSLRGGETNEQFF. The full variable domain, in which reference TRBV7-2 and TRBJ2-1 provide the parts outside the CDR3, is GAGVSQSPSNKVTEKGKDVELRCDPISGHTALYWYRQSLGQGLEFLIYFQGNSAPDKSGLPSDRFSAERTGGSVSTLTIQRTQQEDSAVYLCASSLRGGETNEQFFGPGTRLTVL.

This clonotype was recorded at least ten times. The rearrangement joins TRBV20-1 to TRBJ2-7; D unresolved. V dropped 2 bases and J dropped 0 bases, with 11 bases sitting between them. The CDR3 contains 14 residues. Germline V lookup: CDR1 DFQATT, CDR2 SNEGSKA (reference sequence). The CDR3 loop reads CSARRGLGSYEQYF. In DNA, the CDR3 is TGCAGTGCTAGACGTGGGCTTGGCTCCTACGAGCAGTACTTC.

This clonotype was seen only a few times. The V and J genes are TRBV20-1 and TRBJ2-2; 13 nucleotides line up with TRBD2. The ends lost 0 bases at V and 5 bases at J; junction bases unmatched: 6. This CDR3 is 17 amino acids long. Germline-derived CDR1 and CDR2 are DFQATT and SNEGSKA (reference sequence). The CDR3 here is CSARERTSGSLTGELFF. The CDR3 DNA follows: TGCAGTGCTAGAGAGAGGACTAGCGGGAGCTTAACCGGGGAGCTGTTTTTT.

In this sample, this clonotype turned up many times. The chain has TRBV11-2 and TRBJ1-1; D is perhaps TRBD1 (5 bases). The CDR3 length is 16 residues. Germline CDR1 reads SGHAT; CDR2 reads FQNNGV. V gave up 2 bases and J gave up 2 bases, with 15 bases separating them. As DNA, the CDR3 is TGTGCCAGCAGCTTATACTCTCAGGGAGGTAACACTGAAGCTTTCTTT. This gives the protein CASSLYSQGGNTEAFF.